The source of this T cell receptor beta chain is a study of OX40 agonist ivuxolimab in advanced cancers. This table comes from immunoSEQ multiplex PCR, and its TCRdb copy is limited to in-frame clones, with some not included. The sample consists of 60,000 or so clones, roughly 89% of them appearing once. Germline CDR1 and CDR2: SNHLY and FYNNEI. CDR3 size: 12 residues. V shed 6 bases and J shed 4 bases, with 6 bases lying between them. This clonotype was sampled from an adult with an advanced solid tumor such as melanoma, head and neck, liver or kidney cancer. The chain employs TRBV2 and TRBJ1-4; D remains unclear. Sequencing used CD4+ or CD8+ T cells sorted from blood, obtained in a trial of the OX40 agonist ivuxolimab. CDR3 sequence reads: CASRLSNEKLFF. In DNA form, the CDR3 reads TGTGCCAGCAGACTAAGTAATGAAAAACTGTTTTTT. The entire variable domain, with the rest obtained from reference TRBV2 and TRBJ1-4, is as follows: EPEVTQTPSHQVTQMGQEVILRCVPISNHLYFYWYRQILGQKVEFLVSFYNNEISEKSEIFDDQFSVERPDGSNFTLKIRSTKLEDSAMYFCASRLSNEKLFFGSGTQLSVL.